Here is one T cell receptor (beta chain) with its context. The source of the sample is a study of Ad26.COV2.S vaccination and SARS-CoV-2 variants. The germline gives CDR1 SGHNT, CDR2 YYREEE (reference sequence). The length of the CDR3 is 14 residues. Trimming left V 0 bases short and J 4 bases short, with 8 bases between. Assay used: immunoSEQ multiplex PCR; TCRdb lists only in-frame clones, some missing. The repertoire includes some 500,000 clones, roughly 89% of them detected once, and over 2% sits in the top ten. Treatment here: around 19 received Ad26.COV2.S at low or high dose, single or two shots; five or six received placebo; per-sample allocation not given. On day 63 after the first injection, vaccine and placebo recipients gave samples.

This TCR derives from a person between 18 and 65 years old who received the Ad26.COV2.S COVID-19 vaccine or a placebo. The specimen was peripheral blood, collected in a trial of Ad26.COV2.S vaccine versus placebo. The rearrangement links TRBV5-4 to TRBJ1-3; D unresolved. CDR3 nucleotide sequence: TGTGCCAGCAGCTTGGACCCGGGGGGAAACACCATATATTTT. The encoded protein is CASSLDPGGNTIYF.